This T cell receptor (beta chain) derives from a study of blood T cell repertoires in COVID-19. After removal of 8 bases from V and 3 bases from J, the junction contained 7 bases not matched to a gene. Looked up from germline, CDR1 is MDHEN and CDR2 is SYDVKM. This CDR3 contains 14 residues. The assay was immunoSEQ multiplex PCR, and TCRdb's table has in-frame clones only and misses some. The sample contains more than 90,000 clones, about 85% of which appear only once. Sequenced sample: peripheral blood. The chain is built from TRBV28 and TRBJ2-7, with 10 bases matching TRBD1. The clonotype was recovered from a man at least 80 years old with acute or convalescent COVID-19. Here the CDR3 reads CASFSGTGVYEQYF. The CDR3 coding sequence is TGTGCCAGCTTCTCCGGGACAGGGGTCTACGAGCAGTACTTC. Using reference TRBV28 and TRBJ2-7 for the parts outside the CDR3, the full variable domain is DVKVTQSSRYLVKRTGEKVFLECVQDMDHENMFWYRQDPGLGLRLIYFSYDVKMKEKGDIPEGYSVSREKKERFSLILESASTNQTSMYLCASFSGTGVYEQYFGPGTRLTVT.